The 25 T cell receptor beta chains below come from one sample, sequenced in a study of OX40 agonist ivuxolimab in advanced cancers. The assay was immunoSEQ multiplex PCR, and TCRdb's table has in-frame clones only and misses some. The sample has under 80,000 clones; 85% to 95% are singletons. The sequences come from CD4+ or CD8+ T cells sorted from blood, collected in a trial of the OX40 agonist ivuxolimab. These receptor sequences come from an adult with an advanced solid tumor such as melanoma, head and neck, liver or kidney cancer.

The chain recombines TRBV6-5 with TRBJ1-1; 7 bases align to TRBD1. CDR3 length: 15 amino acids. The V segment lost 4 bases and the J segment 2 bases; nucleotides outside the gene matches: 7. CDR1 MNHEY and CDR2 SVGAGI come from the germline V gene. The chain's CDR3 is CASSFTGTVNTEAFF. The CDR3 DNA is TGTGCCAGCAGTTTCACCGGGACAGTAAACACTGAAGCTTTCTTT.

The chain carries TRBV5-1 and TRBJ1-1, with D possibly matching TRBD1 (5 bases). Deletions cut 4 bases from V and 4 bases from J, with 8 bases between. CDR3 size: 12 residues. The V gene's germline CDR1 is SGHRS and CDR2 YFSETQ. The CDR3 coding sequence is TGCGCCAGCAGCCCAGGGTCCACTGAAGCTTTCTTT. It codes for CASSPGSTEAFF.

V is TRBV6-5 and J is TRBJ2-7; D perhaps matches TRBD2 (5 bases). The CDR3 sequence is 13 residues long. Germline V gene lookup returns CDR1 MNHEY and CDR2 SVGAGI. Deletions cut 11 bases from V and 2 bases from J, with 16 bases between. CDR3 in amino acids: CAATKSGAYEQYF. The DNA for the CDR3 is TGTGCCGCTACCAAGAGCGGTGCCTACGAGCAGTACTTC.

The rearrangement uses TRBV4-3 and TRBJ2-7; 7 positions match TRBD2. Germline V gene data show CDR1 as LGHNA and CDR2 as YSLEER. V gave up 0 bases and J gave up 3 bases; unmatched junction bases: 11. The CDR3 is 17 residues long. The CDR3 protein is CASSQDWGGSSYYEQYF. CDR3 nucleotide sequence: TGCGCCAGCAGCCAAGATTGGGGAGGGAGCAGCTACTACGAGCAGTACTTC.

CDR3 DNA sequence: TGTGCCAGCAGTGGGGCAGGGGCGGGGAATTATGAAAAACTGTTTTTT. It is translated as CASSGAGAGNYEKLFF. This sequence joins TRBV6-1 and TRBJ1-4; D might be TRBD1 (6 bases). The germline V gene encodes CDR1 MNHNS and CDR2 SASEGT. Between the trimmed V and J ends, which lost 4 bases and 6 bases, there was a span of 18 bases. The CDR3 runs 16 residues.

The gene calls are TRBV7-9 and TRBJ1-4; 7 bases agree with TRBD1. The length of the CDR3 is 13 residues. Trimming removed 5 bases from V and 7 bases from J; junction bases left unmatched: 4. The germline V gene encodes CDR1 SEHNR and CDR2 FQNEAQ (reference sequence). Here the CDR3 reads CASSVTGSEKLFF. CDR3 in DNA: TGTGCCAGCAGCGTGACAGGGAGTGAAAAACTGTTTTTT.

The V gene is TRBV18, the J gene TRBJ1-1; D uncertain. Germline CDR1 reads KGHSH; CDR2 reads LQKENI. V lost 2 bases, J lost 6 bases, and 7 bases lay in between. The CDR3 runs 12 residues. CDR3 protein: CASSPILSEAFF. CDR3 nucleotides: TGTGCCAGCTCACCAATACTCTCTGAAGCTTTCTTT.

This chain joins TRBV6-6 and TRBJ2-2, with D possibly being TRBD1 (6 bases). The CDR3 is 16 amino acids. Germline-derived CDR1 and CDR2 are MNHNY and SVGAGI (reference sequence). Trimming pared 7 bases from V and 0 bases from J, leaving 15 bases between. CDR3 nucleotide sequence: TGTGCCAGCATAAAGGGTGGGGGCCCGAACACCGGGGAGCTGTTTTTT. This sequence encodes CASIKGGGPNTGELFF.

This chain uses TRBV7-9 with TRBJ2-5; D not resolved. The germline V gene encodes CDR1 SEHNR and CDR2 FQNEAQ (reference sequence). The CDR3 has 14 residues. V lost 1 base, J lost 5 bases, and 11 bases lay in between. This CDR3 reads CASSLGAIGETQYF. CDR3 sequence (DNA): TGTGCCAGCAGCTTAGGAGCGATAGGGGAGACCCAGTACTTC.

V is TRBV6-5 and J is TRBJ2-3; TRBD1 matches at 7 bases. CDR3 size: 15 residues. The J segment lost 4 bases and the V segment lost 6 bases, leaving 10 bases of the junction unmatched. Germline loops: CDR1 MNHEY, CDR2 SVGAGI. The CDR3 nucleotides read TGTGCCAGCAGCCCAGGGGGAACGGAGGCAGATACGCAGTATTTT. Its protein is CASSPGGTEADTQYF.

The chain is built from TRBV28 and TRBJ2-1; D remains ambiguous. Germline V gene lookup returns CDR1 MDHEN and CDR2 SYDVKM. The CDR3 totals 13 residues. V shed 2 bases and J shed 5 bases, with 7 bases lying between them. The CDR3 sequence: CASSLIPDNEQFF. As DNA, the CDR3 is TGTGCCAGCAGTTTAATACCCGACAATGAGCAGTTCTTC.

This clone was counted between two and nine times. This chain connects TRBV10-3 to TRBJ2-3; 16 bases are a match to TRBD2. V dropped 3 bases and J dropped 2; count of bases not matched to a gene: 5. Germline V gives CDR1 ENHRY, CDR2 SYGVKD. The CDR3 is 18 amino acids. The CDR3 sequence: CAISDGTSGGGPTDTQYF. The CDR3 coding sequence is TGTGCCATCAGTGATGGGACTAGCGGGGGGGGCCCCACAGATACGCAGTATTTT.

V usage is TRBV11-2 and J usage is TRBJ2-7; no definite D call. With 5 bases removed from V and 2 bases from J, the gap between germline ends came to 10 bases. CDR1 is SGHAT and CDR2 is FQNNGV in the germline V gene. CDR3 length: 13 amino acids. The CDR3 DNA is TGTGCCAGCAGCCAGACCGATACCTACGAGCAGTACTTC. It specifies CASSQTDTYEQYF. Together with reference TRBV11-2 and TRBJ2-7, the CDR3 gives the full variable domain: EAGVAQSPRYKIIEKRQSVAFWCNPISGHATLYWYQQILGQGPKLLIQFQNNGVVDDSQLPKDRFSAERLKGVDSTLKIQPAKLEDSAVYLCASSQTDTYEQYFGPGTRLTVT.

The V call is TRBV6-5, the J call TRBJ2-7, with unresolved D. The germline V and J ends were trimmed by 0 bases and 4 bases, with 7 bases remaining between them. This CDR3 spans 13 amino acids. The germline V gene encodes CDR1 MNHEY and CDR2 SVGAGI. CDR3 sequence reads: CASSYSLIYEQYF. CDR3 bases: TGTGCCAGCAGTTACTCGCTAATTTACGAGCAGTACTTC.

V usage is TRBV7-2 and J usage is TRBJ1-1; D is perhaps TRBD1 (6 bases). V gave up 7 bases and J gave up 0 bases, with 9 bases separating them. CDR3 size: 13 residues. Germline-derived CDR1 and CDR2 are SGHTA and FQGNSA. CDR3 amino acids: CASNGQMNTEAFF. CDR3 bases: TGTGCCAGCAACGGACAGATGAACACTGAAGCTTTCTTT.

This chain joins TRBV28 and TRBJ2-2, with TRBD1 as a possible D gene (6 bases). Germline assignment: CDR1 MDHEN and CDR2 SYDVKM. The CDR3 loop spans 16 amino acids. Trimming removed 7 bases from V and 0 bases from J, with 15 bases in between. As DNA, the CDR3 is TGTGCCAGCACCCGGCGTTCAGGGGCGAACACCGGGGAGCTGTTTTTT. Protein sequence: CASTRRSGANTGELFF.

The V call is TRBV29-1, the J call TRBJ2-3, with a possible D match to TRBD2 (6 bases). Trimming pared 7 bases from V and 0 bases from J, leaving 17 bases between. Per the germline V gene, CDR1 is SQVTM and CDR2 is ANQGSEA. CDR3 length: 15 amino acids. The CDR3 DNA reads as TGCAGCGCCCGCGCCGGGACTTCTAGCACAGATACGCAGTATTTT. This codes for CSARAGTSSTDTQYF.

This clone was counted only a few times. This chain connects TRBV29-1 to TRBJ2-3; D not certain. Per the germline V gene, CDR1 is SQVTM and CDR2 is ANQGSEA. The CDR3 covers 12 residues. Between the trimmed V and J ends, which lost 5 bases and 4 bases, there was a span of 10 bases. The CDR3 DNA follows: TGCAGCGTTCTTGGGTTTCCAGATACGCAGTATTTT. Amino acids: CSVLGFPDTQYF.

The chain recombines TRBV5-5 with TRBJ1-2; D unclear. The germline V gene has CDR1 SGHKS and CDR2 YYEKEE (reference sequence). V lost 0 bases, J lost 3 bases, and 9 bases lay in between. The CDR3 is 14 residues long. In nucleotides, the CDR3 is TGTGCCAGCAGCTTGGCCAGTGGGGACTATGGCTACACCTTC. It codes for CASSLASGDYGYTF.

The V gene is TRBV5-6, the J gene TRBJ2-5; D unresolved. Germline V CDR1 and CDR2: SGHDT, YYEEEE. The germline V and J ends were trimmed by 4 bases and 1 base, with 8 bases remaining between them. CDR3 length: 13 amino acids. CDR3 loop: CASSETGQETQYF. In nucleotides, the CDR3 is TGTGCCAGCAGCGAAACGGGCCAAGAGACCCAGTACTTC. Based on the CDR3 plus reference TRBV5-6 and TRBJ2-5, the full variable domain is DAGVTQSPTHLIKTRGQQVTLRCSPKSGHDTVSWYQQALGQGPQFIFQYYEEEERQRGNFPDRFSGHQFPNYSSELNVNALLLGDSALYLCASSETGQETQYFGPGTRLLVL.

The CDR3: CASSILGSSTDTQYF. The CDR3, as DNA: TGTGCCAGTAGTATATTGGGTAGTAGCACAGATACGCAGTATTTT. The chain links TRBV19 to TRBJ2-3; D gene ambiguous. Germline V gene lookup returns CDR1 LNHDA and CDR2 SQIVND (reference sequence). The CDR3 runs 15 residues. V shed 2 bases and J shed 0 bases, with 9 bases lying between them.

The chain links TRBV27 to TRBJ1-5, with D maybe TRBD1 (6 bases). The CDR3 consists of 14 residues. V lost 5 bases to trimming and J lost 9 bases, with 17 bases between them. The germline V gene encodes CDR1 MNHEY and CDR2 SMNVEV (reference sequence). This CDR3 reads CASSRSDSTRPQHF. For the CDR3, the DNA is TGTGCCAGCAGTAGATCGGACAGTACCCGGCCCCAGCATTTT.

The chain joins TRBV4-3 to TRBJ2-7; D may be TRBD1 (6 bases). The germline V gene encodes CDR1 LGHNA and CDR2 YSLEER. Trimming left V 1 base short and J 5 bases short, with 18 bases between. The CDR3 contains 16 residues. CDR3 DNA sequence: TGCGCCAGCAGCCAAGGAGTAAGTCAGGGGTGGAACGAGCAGTACTTC. Amino acids: CASSQGVSQGWNEQYF.

The rearrangement uses TRBV19 and TRBJ2-3; maybe TRBD1 (6 bases). Germline V CDR1 and CDR2: LNHDA, SQIVND (reference sequence). CDR3 length equals 15 residues. V lost 6 bases to trimming and J lost 3 bases, with 16 bases between them. DNA of the CDR3: TGTGCCAGTAGATCGCAGGGACAAAAGACAGATACGCAGTATTTT. Translation: CASRSQGQKTDTQYF.

The chain employs TRBV27 and TRBJ2-1, with D maybe TRBD2 (6 bases). Per germline, CDR1 MNHEY and CDR2 SMNVEV (reference sequence). The V end was cut by 4 bases, the J end by 3 bases, with 10 bases between. The CDR3 spans 14 residues. CDR3 coding DNA: TGTGCCAGCAGTTCTTGGGGGGACTACAATGAGCAGTTCTTC. As protein: CASSSWGDYNEQFF.